These 3 T cell receptor beta chains were sequenced from one sample in a study of blood T cell repertoires in COVID-19 (dated by TCRdb to 2020 to 2022). Libraries were made using the immunoSEQ multiplex PCR assay. TCRdb took this table from immuneACCESS and kept in-frame rearrangements with V and J called. Such tables lack part of the clones; where checked against another copy, unresolved V genes explain under half of the gap, and the rest is unexplained. The sample contains 400,000 or so clones, roughly 87% of them found a single time. The top ten hold 0.6% to 0.7% of the sample. Sequenced input: PBMCs or T cells enriched from blood (not recorded which). Receptors were obtained from a man between 18 and 29 years old who had recovered from COVID-19.

V usage is TRBV27 and J usage is TRBJ1-2; D gene unclear. Germline V CDR1 and CDR2: MNHEY, SMNVEV (reference sequence). The CDR3 has 13 amino acids. The V gene lost 5 bases and the J gene lost 5 bases, with 12 bases spanning the gap. The CDR3 region has the DNA TGTGCCAGCAGTCCTGGACTGATATATGGCTACACCTTC. It codes for CASSPGLIYGYTF.

CDR3 bases: TGCGCCAGCAGCCCCGAGACTAGCGGGAGAGTCATCTACGAGCAGTACTTC. Its translation: CASSPETSGRVIYEQYF. The chain is built from TRBV5-1 and TRBJ2-7, with 12 positions matching TRBD2. This CDR3 spans 17 amino acids. Germline V gives CDR1 SGHRS, CDR2 YFSETQ. V was pared by 4 bases and J by 3 bases, with 11 bases of the junction left unmatched.

V is TRBV2 and J is TRBJ1-6; no firm D call. The CDR3 totals 13 residues. The germline gives CDR1 SNHLY, CDR2 FYNNEI. V gave up 6 bases and J gave up 7 bases, with 10 bases separating them. This CDR3 reads CASRERENSPLHF. The CDR3, as DNA: TGTGCCAGCAGAGAACGGGAGAATTCACCCCTCCACTTT.